What follows are 23 T cell receptor beta chains derived from one specimen sequenced in a study of cytomegalovirus exposure and HLA in healthy donors. PCR involved 60 Vbeta and 13 Jbeta primers. Here immunoSEQ multiplex PCR was the method, and the copy in TCRdb shows in-frame clones only, minus some. The sample yields over 100,000 clones, less than 65% seen once. Material: PBMCs. These receptors all stem from a man aged 35 to 55 in good health and CMV-seropositive.

The sample holds a few counts of this clone. The chain carries TRBV14 and TRBJ2-7; 13 bases fit TRBD2. V shed 4 bases and J 7 bases; nucleotides not matched to a gene: 10. The germline V gene encodes CDR1 SGHDN and CDR2 FVKESK. The CDR3 runs 16 residues. For the CDR3, the DNA is TGTGCCAGCAGCCCCTTGGGACTAGCGGGATCGGGGGAGCAGTACTTC. This encodes CASSPLGLAGSGEQYF.

In its sample, this clone was seen a few times. The rearrangement links TRBV13 to TRBJ2-2; 7 bases match TRBD1. This CDR3 contains 15 residues. The V gene's germline CDR1 is PRHDT and CDR2 FYEKMQ (reference sequence). V was clipped by 3 bases and J by 1 base; unmatched bases: 2. The chain's CDR3 is CASSFRDRNTGELFF. The DNA for the CDR3 is TGTGCCAGCAGCTTTCGGGACAGGAACACCGGGGAGCTGTTTTTT. The full variable domain, completed using reference TRBV13 and TRBJ2-2, is AAGVIQSPRHLIKEKRETATLKCYPIPRHDTVYWYQQGPGQDPQFLISFYEKMQSDKGSIPDRFSAQQFSDYHSELNMSSLELGDSALYFCASSFRDRNTGELFFGEGSRLTVL.

The rearrangement links TRBV18 to TRBJ2-2; TRBD1 matches 8 bases. CDR3 length: 15 amino acids. Germline lookup yields CDR1 KGHSH and CDR2 LQKENI. V lost 3 bases, J lost 6 bases, and 6 bases stayed unmatched. CDR3: CASSPQGAGAGELFF. CDR3 nucleotide sequence: TGTGCCAGCTCACCTCAGGGGGCCGGCGCCGGGGAGCTGTTTTTT.

This chain links TRBV6-5 with TRBJ1-1; D not certain. This CDR3 contains 13 residues. Trimming removed 2 bases from V and 3 bases from J, with 7 bases in between. The germline gives CDR1 MNHEY, CDR2 SVGAGI. The CDR3 here is CASSYQFYTEAFF. The CDR3 nucleotides are TGTGCCAGCAGTTACCAGTTTTACACTGAAGCTTTCTTT.

This clone was observed a single time. The V gene is TRBV7-2, the J gene TRBJ2-1; 7 bases map to TRBD1. The CDR3 has 15 amino acids. Per the germline V gene, CDR1 is SGHTA and CDR2 is FQGNSA. With V trimmed by 2 bases and J by 0 bases, 1 base remained unmatched. The CDR3 DNA reads TGTGCCAGCAGCTTACGGGACAGCTCCTACAATGAGCAGTTCTTC. Protein sequence: CASSLRDSSYNEQFF.

This clone was recorded only once. The genes are TRBV15 and TRBJ1-4, with D unclear. From germline, CDR1 is LNHNV and CDR2 YYDKDF (reference sequence). Trimming shortened V by 4 bases and J by 4 bases, and 10 bases separated the two germline ends. The CDR3 has 14 residues. The CDR3 reads CATSTRRFNEKLFF. In DNA, the CDR3 is TGTGCCACCAGCACGCGGAGATTTAATGAAAAACTGTTTTTT.

The chain combines TRBV27 with TRBJ2-3; a possible D gene is TRBD2 (6 bases). The ends were cut back, 5 bases at V and 3 bases at J, with 9 bases in the middle. Germline V gene sequence: CDR1 MNHEY, CDR2 SMNVEV (reference sequence). The CDR3 contains 13 residues. The CDR3 nucleotides are TGTGCCAGCAGTGTTCGGGAGACAGATACGCAGTATTTT. Residues: CASSVRETDTQYF.

The rearrangement links TRBV29-1 to TRBJ1-2, with 9 bases lining up with TRBD1. From germline, CDR1 is SQVTM and CDR2 ANQGSEA. The trim removed 2 bases at V and 7 bases at J, leaving 5 bases unmatched. This CDR3 is built from 13 residues. In DNA, the CDR3 is TGCAGCGTTGAATGGGACAGGGTAATTGGCTACACCTTC. Translation: CSVEWDRVIGYTF. The whole variable domain, remainder taken from reference TRBV29-1 and TRBJ1-2, is SAVISQKPSRDICQRGTSLTIQCQVDSQVTMMFWYRQQPGQSLTLIATANQGSEATYESGFVIDKFPISRPNLTFSTLTVSNMSPEDSSIYLCSVEWDRVIGYTFGSGTRLTVV.

This chain uses TRBV20-1 with TRBJ1-4; D gene ambiguous. Germline V gene lookup returns CDR1 DFQATT and CDR2 SNEGSKA (reference sequence). V dropped 0 bases and J dropped 11 bases, with 7 bases sitting between them. The CDR3 loop spans 11 amino acids. The CDR3 bases are TGCAGTGCTAGAGATTGGGAGAAACTGTTTTTT. Its protein is CSARDWEKLFF.

The V call is TRBV7-3, the J call TRBJ2-7, with D maybe TRBD2 (7 bases). Germline V lookup: CDR1 SGHTA, CDR2 FQGTGA. V lost 5 bases, J lost 5 bases, and 19 bases lay in between. CDR3 length: 15 amino acids. CDR3 DNA: TGTGCCAGCAGCCCTTCGGGCGGGGGCTGGGACGAGCAGTACTTC. Amino acids: CASSPSGGGWDEQYF.

The V gene is TRBV7-3, the J gene TRBJ1-1; 7 bases map to TRBD1. The CDR3 is made up of 15 amino acids. Germline V gives CDR1 SGHTA, CDR2 FQGTGA. Trimming removed 5 bases from V and 0 bases from J; junction bases left unmatched: 6. The CDR3 reads CASSPWTGMNTEAFF. For the CDR3, the DNA is TGTGCCAGCAGCCCCTGGACAGGTATGAACACTGAAGCTTTCTTT.

The chain links TRBV4-1 to TRBJ2-1; D gene unclear. Trimming pared 2 bases from V and 10 bases from J, leaving 6 bases between. The CDR3 is 11 residues long. Germline CDR1 and CDR2: MGHRA and YSYEKL. CDR3 sequence: CASSQNMEQFF. In nucleotides, the CDR3 is TGCGCCAGCAGCCAAAATATGGAGCAGTTCTTC.

The chain employs TRBV18 and TRBJ2-5; 10 bases line up with TRBD1. CDR3 length equals 15 residues. Germline lookup yields CDR1 KGHSH and CDR2 LQKENI. J was trimmed by 0 bases and V by 5 bases; bases with no gene match: 3. For the CDR3, the DNA is TGTGCCAGCTCAAGGGACAGGGGTAACCAAGAGACCCAGTACTTC. Translated: CASSRDRGNQETQYF.

This clone was seen a few times. An end of the junction differs from the germline gene, which may be a read error. The genes are TRBV7-7 and TRBJ2-3; 8 bases match TRBD1. Germline lookup yields CDR1 SSHAT and CDR2 FNYEAQ (reference sequence). This CDR3 is built from 13 residues. The CDR3 reads CASSVDRGDTQYF. The CDR3 DNA is TGTGCTAGCAGCGTAGACAGGGGTGATACGCAGTATTTT.

This clone was recorded a few times. The chain combines TRBV6-1 with TRBJ2-7, with TRBD1 matching over 11 bases. The CDR3 runs to 15 residues. V lost 5 bases to trimming and J lost 4 bases; unmatched junction nucleotides: 7. Germline CDR1 and CDR2: MNHNS and SASEGT. CDR3 DNA: TGTGCCAGCAGTCCTTGGACAGGGGGCTCTTACGAGCAGTACTTC. Translated: CASSPWTGGSYEQYF.

This chain links TRBV27 with TRBJ2-3; D is perhaps TRBD1 (6 bases). CDR1 and CDR2 (germline): MNHEY, SMNVEV (reference sequence). The CDR3 has 13 residues. V lost 2 bases, J lost 3 bases, and 6 bases lay in between. In nucleotides, the CDR3 is TGTGCCAGCAGTTTAAGGGGGACAGATACGCAGTATTTT. The encoded protein is CASSLRGTDTQYF.

A few counts support this clone. The rearrangement uses TRBV2 and TRBJ2-7; 9 bases fit TRBD1. V was clipped by 6 bases and J by 7 bases; unmatched bases: 13. The CDR3 is made up of 15 amino acids. CDR1 and CDR2 from the germline V gene are SNHLY and FYNNEI. CDR3 nucleotide sequence: TGTGCCAGCAGGAGGACAGGGGTACAGGGGAGGGAGCAGTACTTC. Translating it yields CASRRTGVQGREQYF.

The chain employs TRBV5-6 and TRBJ1-2; 9 nucleotides match TRBD1. Germline V gene data show CDR1 as SGHDT and CDR2 as YYEEEE. The CDR3 runs 14 residues. Trimming cost V 5 bases and J 4 bases; bases outside gene matches: 6. CDR3 sequence (DNA): TGTGCCAGCAGGGCACAGGGGGCGGGCTATGGCTACACCTTC. This sequence encodes CASRAQGAGYGYTF.

The chain employs TRBV7-2 and TRBJ2-2; tentative D call: TRBD2 (5 bases). The CDR3 runs to 17 residues. V was shortened by 5 bases and J by 2 bases, with 18 bases between the two germline ends. Germline values: CDR1 SGHTA, CDR2 FQGNSA. CDR3 protein: CASSGGSLRRNTGELFF. DNA for the CDR3: TGTGCCAGCAGCGGAGGAAGTCTCCGAAGAAACACCGGGGAGCTGTTTTTT.

The gene calls are TRBV4-2 and TRBJ2-1; the match to TRBD2 covers 7 bases. J was trimmed by 0 bases and V by 5 bases; bases with no gene match: 4. The length of the CDR3 is 15 residues. Looked up from germline, CDR1 is LGHNA and CDR2 is YNFKEQ. The CDR3 sequence: CASSTGTISYNEQFF. Here the CDR3 DNA reads TGTGCCAGCAGCACCGGGACTATCTCCTACAATGAGCAGTTCTTC.

This clone was counted between two and nine times. The rearrangement links TRBV6-5 to TRBJ1-1, with D possibly matching TRBD1 (5 bases). Trimming removed 5 bases at V and 5 bases at J, with 9 bases between. Germline-derived CDR1 and CDR2 are MNHEY and SVGAGI. The CDR3 has 12 residues. The CDR3 nucleotides read TGTGCCAGCAGTAGGGGTAAGACTGAAGCTTTCTTT. Translated: CASSRGKTEAFF.

The gene calls are TRBV18 and TRBJ1-2; tentatively, D is TRBD1 (6 bases). The CDR3 length is 15 residues. Germline CDR1 is KGHSH and CDR2 is LQKENI. The V end was cut by 0 bases, the J end by 5 bases, with 13 bases between. CDR3 nucleotide sequence: TGTGCCAGCTCACCACCCACAGGGAGTTTATATGGCTACACCTTC. It specifies CASSPPTGSLYGYTF. The full variable domain, completed using reference TRBV18 and TRBJ1-2, is NAGVMQNPRHLVRRRGQEARLRCSPMKGHSHVYWYRQLPEEGLKFMVYLQKENIIDESGMPKERFSAEFPKEGPSILRIQQVVRGDSAAYFCASSPPTGSLYGYTFGSGTRLTVV.

This clone was detected a few times. This chain uses TRBV9 with TRBJ2-6; D remains ambiguous. With 4 bases removed from V and 4 bases from J, the gap between germline ends came to 6 bases. The CDR3 covers 13 residues. Germline lookup yields CDR1 SGDLS and CDR2 YYNGEE. Here the CDR3 DNA reads TGTGCCAGCAGCCCCCTCGGGGCCAACGTCCTGACTTTC. Amino acid sequence: CASSPLGANVLTF.